A single sample gave rise to the 19 T cell receptor beta chains below, sequenced in a study of shared clonotypes between healthy human individuals. Using immunoSEQ multiplex PCR, the repertoire was profiled, and TCRdb retains in-frame clones only, with some absent. The sample lists about 2.1 million clones, 90% to 95% seen once, with around 1.7% in the top ten. Naive CD8 cells were CD45RO-negative, positively selected for CCR7, excluding terminally differentiated effector memory CD45RA+ cells. Material for sequencing was naive CD8+ T cells from PBMCs. The receptors originated from a man younger than 35 in good health. Some clones in this sample may be carry-over from other donors' samples.

This clone was recorded only once. The gene calls are TRBV11-3 and TRBJ1-1; D is unresolved. Trimming cost V 2 bases and J 1 base, with 17 bases left between them. Germline values: CDR1 SGHNT, CDR2 YENEEA. CDR3 size: 17 residues. CDR3 coding DNA: TGTGCCAGCAGCTTATCTCTTTTGCCCTGGTCGAACACTGAAGCTTTCTTT. Translated: CASSLSLLPWSNTEAFF.

The chain couples TRBV19 to TRBJ2-2; weak D call: TRBD2 (5 bases). Per the germline V gene, CDR1 is LNHDA and CDR2 is SQIVND (reference sequence). Trimming took off 5 bases at V and 1 base at J, with 23 bases between the two ends. The CDR3 consists of 19 residues. CDR3 protein: CASSLPRSGIDMNTGELFF. As DNA, the CDR3 is TGTGCCAGTAGTCTGCCACGGTCGGGAATCGACATGAACACCGGGGAGCTGTTTTTT.

This chain joins TRBV27 and TRBJ1-2; 8 bases are shared with TRBD1. After removal of 5 bases from V and 4 bases from J, the junction contained 9 bases not matched to a gene. Germline CDR1 and CDR2: MNHEY and SMNVEV (reference sequence). The CDR3 length is 15 residues. The CDR3: CASSLAGQETYGYTF. As DNA, the CDR3 is TGTGCCAGCAGTCTAGCGGGACAGGAGACCTATGGCTACACCTTC.

The chain recombines TRBV4-3 with TRBJ1-5, with TRBD1 identical over 8 bases. Germline CDR1 is LGHNA and CDR2 is YSLEER. The CDR3 contains 16 residues. V lost 0 bases, J lost 7 bases, and 8 bases stayed unmatched. The CDR3 sequence: CASSQEFRTGFQPQHF. Here the CDR3 DNA reads TGCGCCAGCAGCCAAGAGTTCAGGACAGGGTTCCAGCCCCAGCATTTT.

Points on this clone: The identical CDR3 is also encoded by other nucleotide sequences in the sample. The V call is TRBV19, the J call TRBJ1-2; 7 nucleotides agree with TRBD1. CDR3 length equals 12 residues. V gave up 8 bases and J gave up 5 bases; unmatched junction bases: 5. Germline V gene lookup returns CDR1 LNHDA and CDR2 SQIVND (reference sequence). Here the CDR3 reads CASRQGEYGYTF. In nucleotides, the CDR3 is TGTGCCAGTCGACAGGGAGAATATGGCTACACCTTC.

This chain connects TRBV14 to TRBJ2-1; TRBD2 matches at 8 bases. The CDR3 length is 14 residues. Germline trimming cut 4 bases from V and 6 bases from J; bases unmatched to any gene: 5. Germline V CDR1 and CDR2: SGHDN, FVKESK. For the CDR3, the DNA is TGTGCCAGCAGCCTACGACTAGCGTTCAATGAGCAGTTCTTC. Translated, it gives CASSLRLAFNEQFF. The entire variable domain, with the rest obtained from reference TRBV14 and TRBJ2-1, is as follows: EAGVTQFPSHSVIEKGQTVTLRCDPISGHDNLYWYRRVMGKEIKFLLHFVKESKQDESGMPNNRFLAERTGGTYSTLKVQPAELEDSGVYFCASSLRLAFNEQFFGPGTRLTVL.

This chain connects TRBV9 to TRBJ1-2; 10 positions agree with TRBD1. The J segment lost 4 bases and the V segment lost 2 bases, leaving 8 bases of the junction unmatched. Germline-derived CDR1 and CDR2 are SGDLS and YYNGEE. The CDR3 runs to 16 residues. CDR3 in DNA: TGTGCCAGCAGCGTTGCCCGGGACAGGGGTGTCTATGGCTACACCTTC. Amino acid sequence: CASSVARDRGVYGYTF.

The chain couples TRBV15 to TRBJ2-7; 11 bases fit TRBD2. This CDR3 has 15 amino acids. V was clipped by 4 bases and J by 3 bases; unmatched bases: 5. Germline-derived CDR1 and CDR2 are LNHNV and YYDKDF (reference sequence). CDR3 DNA sequence: TGTGCCACCAGCACCTTAGCGGGAGGGGACTACGAGCAGTACTTC. This translates into CATSTLAGGDYEQYF.

The CDR3 loop reads CASSPFQGAYTEAFF. The CDR3 nucleotides are TGTGCCAGCAGTCCCTTCCAGGGGGCGTATACTGAAGCTTTCTTT. This rearrangement joins TRBV27 to TRBJ1-1; 8 bases align to TRBD1. Germline-derived CDR1 and CDR2 are MNHEY and SMNVEV (reference sequence). This CDR3 comprises 15 residues. With 5 bases clipped from V and 5 bases from J, the junction kept 10 bases outside the gene matches.

CDR3 sequence: CASSATGYSNQPQHF. Here the CDR3 DNA reads TGTGCCAGCAGTGCCACAGGATATAGCAATCAGCCCCAGCATTTT. The rearrangement links TRBV6-5 to TRBJ1-5; D possibly corresponds to TRBD1 (5 bases). Deletions cut 5 bases from V and 0 bases from J, with 11 bases between. Germline assignment: CDR1 MNHEY and CDR2 SVGAGI. This CDR3 has 15 residues.

The chain is built from TRBV14 and TRBJ1-3; D ambiguous. Germline V gene lookup returns CDR1 SGHDN and CDR2 FVKESK. The V and J ends lost 3 bases and 0 bases respectively, with 9 bases between them. This CDR3 contains 15 residues. CDR3 in amino acids: CASSHYPSSGNTIYF. The CDR3 DNA follows: TGTGCCAGCAGCCACTACCCCAGCTCTGGAAACACCATATATTTT.

J is TRBJ1-1 and V is TRBV13; tentatively, D is TRBD1 (6 bases). Germline lookup yields CDR1 PRHDT and CDR2 FYEKMQ (reference sequence). This CDR3 is 16 amino acids long. V was trimmed by 5 bases and J by 1 base, leaving 17 bases between them. The CDR3 DNA is TGTGCCAGCAGCACCACAGGGTGGGACGGGAACACTGAAGCTTTCTTT. Encoded protein: CASSTTGWDGNTEAFF.

This clone was detected only once. The chain has TRBV9 and TRBJ2-1, with 7 bases that match TRBD2. V was pared by 0 bases and J by 4 bases, with 7 bases of the junction left unmatched. This CDR3 spans 16 amino acids. CDR1 is SGDLS, CDR2 YYNGEE, per germline. The DNA of the CDR3 is TGTGCCAGCAGCGTAGAGGGGAGCGGGACGTACAATGAGCAGTTCTTC. It translates to CASSVEGSGTYNEQFF.

The V gene is TRBV13, the J gene TRBJ1-1, with D possibly matching TRBD1 (5 bases). The CDR3 runs 15 residues. Trimming removed 3 bases at V and 0 bases at J, with 11 bases between. Germline V gene lookup returns CDR1 PRHDT and CDR2 FYEKMQ (reference sequence). This CDR3 is CASSLAGLMNTEAFF. CDR3 coding DNA: TGTGCCAGCAGCTTGGCGGGGCTCATGAACACTGAAGCTTTCTTT.

This sequence joins TRBV18 and TRBJ2-5; TRBD1 matches 7 bases. Looked up from germline, CDR1 is KGHSH and CDR2 is LQKENI. The V and J ends lost 5 bases and 11 bases, in that order; junction bases with no gene match: 17. The CDR3 consists of 15 residues. CDR3: CASSSPTGPVKEQYF. CDR3 coding DNA: TGTGCCAGCTCATCTCCGACAGGGCCGGTTAAGGAGCAGTACTTC.

The V call is TRBV7-9, the J call TRBJ2-5; D is undetermined. TRBJ2-7 matches the DNA end more closely, so the J call is doubtful. The CDR3 extends over 13 amino acids. The germline V gene has CDR1 SEHNR and CDR2 FQNEAQ (reference sequence). The CDR3 loop reads CASSLNGRDEQYF. CDR3 coding DNA: TGTGCCAGCAGCTTAAACGGACGGGACGAGCAGTACTTC.

V gene TRBV7-3 combines with J gene TRBJ2-3; a weak D match, TRBD2 (6 bases). The V gene's germline CDR1 is SGHTA and CDR2 FQGTGA. This CDR3 has 17 residues. The ends were cut back, 5 bases at V and 0 bases at J, with 18 bases in the middle. Here the CDR3 reads CASSPTDYYTSTDTQYF. In DNA, the CDR3 is TGTGCCAGCAGCCCGACGGACTATTACACTAGCACAGATACGCAGTATTTT.

This chain joins TRBV7-9 and TRBJ2-7, with 9 bases matching TRBD2. Germline values: CDR1 SEHNR, CDR2 FQNEAQ (reference sequence). This CDR3 comprises 14 residues. With V trimmed by 3 bases and J by 6 bases, 6 bases remained unmatched. CDR3 region: CASSFSGSFGEQYF. CDR3 in DNA: TGTGCCAGCAGCTTTAGCGGGAGCTTCGGCGAGCAGTACTTC.

This chain joins TRBV7-9 and TRBJ2-7, with D possibly being TRBD1 (5 bases). The V gene's germline CDR1 is SEHNR and CDR2 FQNEAQ (reference sequence). V was trimmed by 5 bases and J by 5 bases, leaving 16 bases between them. This CDR3 region has 14 residues. CDR3 protein: CASSLAQGSNEQYF. The CDR3 coding sequence is TGTGCCAGCAGCCTTGCGCAGGGTAGCAACGAGCAGTACTTC.